The sequence of this T cell receptor (beta chain) was determined in a study of blood T cell repertoires in COVID-19 (dated by TCRdb to the early 2020s). Background on the whole study: Samples covering the acute and convalescent phases of COVID-19 were provided by collaborators in the United States, Italy and Spain. The samples were drawn from the first 160 participants of the ongoing ImmuneRACE study and from 950 to 1,500 subjects provided by 6 global collaborators. The dataset comprised deeply sampled blood TCRbeta repertoires from subjects exposed to, actively infected with, or recovered from COVID-19. The material from the prospective study consisted of cDNA or gDNA derived from T cells, B-cell-depleted T cells, or PBMCs. Where available, HLA class I and class II types were taken from metadata supplied by the sample provider and were not determined by assay-based typing. The sample metadata nearly always contained a de-identified subject ID, COVID-19 status, age in years and sex. A freely available public database, intended as a resource for researchers studying the immune response to SARS-CoV-2, is where the repertoires were released.

One collaborating source in Seattle enrolled patients while the patients were actively infected and followed the patients over time throughout the course of disease. The collaborating institutions used their own protocols to collect whole blood in K2EDTA tubes. For TCRbeta analysis, collaborator samples were shipped as frozen whole blood, as isolated PBMCs, or as DNA extracted from either sample type. Details on this clone: This receptor's antigen is unknown. The record has no base qualities; no much larger clone is one base away.

On the study overall, not on this receptor specifically: The quantity of clinical and demographic metadata differed by source and by participant and was supplied without curation.

The CDR3 runs 15 amino acids, cysteine and phenylalanine included. Only the CDR3 DNA is retained, 45 bases long and in frame from the first base. Sequences SGHRS (CDR1) and YFSETQ (CDR2) are obtained from the germline V gene. After removal of 4 bases from V and 7 bases from J, the junction retains 10 bases not matched to a gene. TCRbeta CDR3 regions were amplified from genomic DNA by means of the immunoSEQ Assay, a bias-controlled multiplex PCR. The published analysis was carried out like this. Nucleated cell counts per sample were estimated from amplification of reference gene primers within the assay. Sequence reads were collapsed and filtered to measure the absolute abundance of every unique TCRbeta CDR3 rearrangement. For each sample, productive Simpson clonality was calculated as the square root of Simpson's diversity index over productive rearrangements. Imported from immuneACCESS, the table was reduced by TCRdb to in-frame sequences with V and J called. These copies leave out some clones; in studies compared against another copy, an unresolved V gene accounts for under half, and the cause of the remainder is not known. Clone size and V and J calls were adopted from that table, with D and trimming inferred from the DNA. Here the sample has tens of thousands of clones; approximately 80% occur a single time. Around 4.7% of the sample is held by the ten biggest clonotypes.

This receptor chain uses TRBV5-1 and TRBJ1-4; 7 nucleotides in the junction match TRBD1. This clonotype was sampled from a man aged 80 or over with COVID-19, enrolled during active disease. Sequences were obtained from peripheral blood. This receptor carries the CDR3 CASSETGSRGEKLFF. The base sequence is TGCGCCAGCAGCGAGACAGGGAGTAGGGGTGAAAAACTGTTTTTT.